This T cell receptor (beta chain) was identified in a study of control samples from healthy donors and cancer patients. Per germline, CDR1 MNHEY and CDR2 SVGAGI. The CDR3 covers 15 residues. The V gene lost 7 bases and the J gene lost 2 bases, with 15 bases spanning the gap. Using immunoSEQ multiplex PCR, the repertoire was profiled, and TCRdb retains in-frame clones only, with some absent. This repertoire shows 200,000 or so clones, approximately 90% found once; its top ten account for 1.5% to 2%. J is TRBJ2-1 and V is TRBV6-5, with D tentatively TRBD1 (8 bases). The specimen was blood. The source of this sequence is a man aged 30 to 45 in good health. In DNA, the CDR3 is TGTGCCAGCATACAGGGGGGGCTCGCCTACAATGAGCAGTTCTTC. Its protein product is CASIQGGLAYNEQFF.